A selection of T cell receptor beta chains follows, all from one sample in a study of T cell responses to AZD1222 COVID-19 vaccine. The protocol was immunoSEQ multiplex PCR, while the TCRdb copy is restricted to in-frame clones and leaves out a portion. Of fewer than 130,000 clones in the sample, 85% to 95% were seen once. The sequenced sample was peripheral blood, obtained on day 0 of AZD1222 vaccination. These receptors came from an adult in good health. The CDR3 runs from the conserved cysteine through the conserved F or W. Fields, in order: clone size, J gene, D gene, V gene, CDR3 DNA, CDR3 protein. D genes are given only for firm matches. Clone size is not always given. Where it is, it says once, few, many or a class for expanded clones.

few	TRBJ2-2	NA	TRBV11-2	TGTGCCAGCAGCTTAGCAGGGTACAACACCGGGGAGCTGTTTTTT	CASSLAGYNTGELFF
NA	TRBJ1-5	NA	TRBV7-3	TGTGCCAGCAGCCGGCACGAATACCTTTCCAATCAGCCCCAGCATTTT	CASSRHEYLSNQPQHF
NA	TRBJ1-4	NA	TRBV5-6	TGTGCCAGCAGCTTGCAGGGACCTAATGAAAAACTGTTTTTT	CASSLQGPNEKLFF
NA	TRBJ1-2	NA	TRBV2	TGTGCCAGCAGTGAAGTCCAGGGGCTGGATGGCTACACCTTC	CASSEVQGLDGYTF
once	TRBJ1-6	TRBD1	TRBV9	TGTGCCAGCAGCGTATCGGGACAGTGGGACTCACCCCTCCACTTT	CASSVSGQWDSPLHF
NA	TRBJ2-6	TRBD1	TRBV9	TGTGCCAGCAGCATACACCGGACAGGGGCTGGGGCCAACGTCCTGACTTTC	CASSIHRTGAGANVLTF
NA	TRBJ2-1	NA	TRBV7-6	TGTGCCAGCAGCCCAGTTCTACGCAGACCCTACAATGAGCAGTTCTTC	CASSPVLRRPYNEQFF
NA	TRBJ1-5	NA	TRBV27	TGTGCCAGCAGTTTCCAGGGGAATCAGCCCCAGCATTTT	CASSFQGNQPQHF
NA	TRBJ1-2	NA	TRBV3-1/TRBV3-2	TGTGCCAGCCGGCGCCAGCAGGGAGGCTACACCTTC	CASRRQQGGYTF
NA	TRBJ1-2	NA	TRBV29-1	TGCAGCGAAGGAGATGGCTACACCTTC	CSEGDGYTF
NA	TRBJ1-6	NA	TRBV27	TGTGCCAGCAGTACACGACAGTCTAGCTCCTATAATTCACCCCTCCACTTT	CASSTRQSSSYNSPLHF
NA	TRBJ2-2	NA	TRBV7-7	TGTGCCAGCAGCCGAACTCGCACCGGGGAGCTGTTTTTT	CASSRTRTGELFF
NA	TRBJ1-2	NA	TRBV4-2	TGTGCCAGCAGCCAAGCAGGACAGCCCAACTATGGCTACACCTTC	CASSQAGQPNYGYTF
NA	TRBJ1-1	NA	TRBV28	TGTGCCAGCCGGACGGGGGGGAACACTGAAGCTTTCTTT	CASRTGGNTEAFF
NA	TRBJ1-2	TRBD1	TRBV5-4	TGTGCCAGCAGCTTGGCCGGTTTTACAGGGGCCTACTATGGCTACACCTTC	CASSLAGFTGAYYGYTF
NA	TRBJ1-2	TRBD1	TRBV5-6	TGTGCCAGCAGCGGTACAGGGGAAGGCTATGGCTACACCTTC	CASSGTGEGYGYTF
once	TRBJ2-7	TRBD1	TRBV10-2	TGCGCCAGCAGTGAGGGGGGGACAGGAGACTACGAGCAGTACTTC	CASSEGGTGDYEQYF
NA	TRBJ1-4	NA	TRBV7-9	TGTGCCAGCAGCCCCGGGGGGAAAGCAACTAATGAAAAACTGTTTTTT	CASSPGGKATNEKLFF
NA	TRBJ2-7	TRBD1	TRBV29-1	TGCAGCGGCGGACAGGGGGTCTCCTACGAGCAGTACTTC	CSGGQGVSYEQYF
NA	TRBJ2-2	NA	TRBV11-2	TGTGCCAGCAGCTTAGATCGGGGGAGTACCGGGGAGCTGTTTTTT	CASSLDRGSTGELFF
NA	TRBJ1-1	NA	TRBV5-8	TGTGCCAGCAGCCCTGAAGGGGAGACTGAAGCTTTCTTT	CASSPEGETEAFF
NA	TRBJ1-1	NA	TRBV10-1	TGCGCCAGCAGTGAGTCTCGAGTGATGAACACTGAAGCTTTCTTT	CASSESRVMNTEAFF
NA	TRBJ2-2	NA	TRBV7-2	TGTGCCAGCAGCCCCAGGCTAATTGCATGGGAGCTGTTTTTT	CASSPRLIAWELFF
NA	TRBJ2-7	TRBD1	TRBV29-1	TGCAGCGTTGGACAGGGGACCTACGAGCAGTACTTC	CSVGQGTYEQYF
NA	TRBJ2-6	NA	TRBV14	TGTGCCAGCAGCCCCGCGTCATTATGGGCCAACGTCCTGACTTTC	CASSPASLWANVLTF
NA	TRBJ2-2	NA	TRBV7-6	TGTGCCAGCAGCTTAGAGAACCGTTTGACACCTAACACCGGGGAGCTGTTTTTT	CASSLENRLTPNTGELFF
NA	TRBJ2-7	NA	TRBV7-3	TGTGCCAGCAGCTTAAGTCAGGGCCACGAGCAGTACTTC	CASSLSQGHEQYF
NA	TRBJ1-2	NA	TRBV21-1	TGTGCCAGCAGCCGACAGGGGAGTATCGCCGGTGGCTACACCTTC	CASSRQGSIAGGYTF
NA	TRBJ1-2	NA	TRBV27	TGTGCCAGCAGTTTATCCCCAACAGGGTTTTCCTATGGCTACACCTTC	CASSLSPTGFSYGYTF
NA	TRBJ1-4	TRBD1	TRBV11-3	TGTGCCAGCAGCTTACAGGGGGGGGATGAAAAACTGTTTTTT	CASSLQGGDEKLFF
NA	TRBJ1-5	NA	TRBV28	TGTGCCAGCAAGGACCCAGGGAATCAGCCCCAGCATTTT	CASKDPGNQPQHF
NA	TRBJ1-6	NA	TRBV10-3	TGTGCCACAGGTCAGGTGGACAATTCACCCCTCCACTTT	CATGQVDNSPLHF
NA	TRBJ2-7	NA	TRBV2	TGTGCCAGCAGTGACGGGAGCTACGAGCAGTACTTC	CASSDGSYEQYF
NA	TRBJ1-4	TRBD1	TRBV11-2	TGTGCCAGCAGCTTCACAGGGGGGATTAATGAAAAACTGTTTTTT	CASSFTGGINEKLFF
NA	TRBJ2-3	TRBD2	TRBV19	TGTGCCAGTAGTATAGTAGCGGGCTCCGGAGATACGCAGTATTTT	CASSIVAGSGDTQYF
NA	TRBJ2-7	NA	TRBV6-5	TGTGCCAGCAGTATCTCTAGTGGTGACTACGAGCAGTACTTC	CASSISSGDYEQYF
NA	TRBJ2-1	TRBD2	TRBV25-1	TGTGCCAGCAGTCCTCGGACTAGCGGGGGGTGGTCCTACAATGAGCAGTTCTTC	CASSPRTSGGWSYNEQFF
once	TRBJ1-5	TRBD1	TRBV2	TGTGCCAGCAAGGGACAGGGCAACAATCAGCCCCAGCATTTT	CASKGQGNNQPQHF
NA	TRBJ2-1	TRBD1	TRBV11-2	TGTGCCAGCAGCCGCCAGGGGGATGAGCAGTTCTTC	CASSRQGDEQFF
NA	TRBJ1-1	NA	TRBV7-8	TGTGCCAGCAGCCGCGGCGTGAACACTGAAGCTTTCTTT	CASSRGVNTEAFF
NA	TRBJ1-1	NA	TRBV7-6	TGTGCCAGCAGCTTGACGGACGCGGAAGGCGCTGAAGCTTTCTTT	CASSLTDAEGAEAFF
NA	TRBJ1-2	NA	TRBV7-9	TGTGCCAGCAGCTCGCAGAACAGGGATGGCTACACCTTC	CASSSQNRDGYTF